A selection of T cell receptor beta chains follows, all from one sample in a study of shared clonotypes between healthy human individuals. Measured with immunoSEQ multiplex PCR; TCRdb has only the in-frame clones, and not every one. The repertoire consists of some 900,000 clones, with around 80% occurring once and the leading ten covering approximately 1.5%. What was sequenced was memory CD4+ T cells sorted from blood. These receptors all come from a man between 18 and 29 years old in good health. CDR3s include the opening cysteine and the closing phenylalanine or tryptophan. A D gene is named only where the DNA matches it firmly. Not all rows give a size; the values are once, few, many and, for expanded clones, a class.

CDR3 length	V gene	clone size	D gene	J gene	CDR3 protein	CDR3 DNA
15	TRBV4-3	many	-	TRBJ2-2	CASSQDPVNTGELFF	TGCGCCAGCAGCCAAGATCCGGTAAACACCGGGGAGCTGTTTTTT
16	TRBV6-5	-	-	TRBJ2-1	CASSYSERGGYNEQFF	TGTGCCAGCAGTTACTCAGAGAGGGGAGGCTACAATGAGCAGTTCTTC
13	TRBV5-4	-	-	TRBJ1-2	CASSPDSYYGYTF	TGTGCCAGCAGCCCGGACAGCTACTATGGCTACACCTTC
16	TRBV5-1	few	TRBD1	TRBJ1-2	CASSRTGASANYGYTF	TGCGCCAGCAGCCGGACAGGGGCCTCAGCTAACTATGGCTACACCTTC
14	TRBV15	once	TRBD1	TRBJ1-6	CATSLGQANSPLHF	TGTGCCACCAGCCTAGGACAGGCTAATTCACCCCTCCACTTT
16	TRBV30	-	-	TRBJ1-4	CAGQTGESILNEKLFF	TGTGCCGGACAAACGGGAGAGAGTATCTTGAATGAAAAACTGTTTTTT
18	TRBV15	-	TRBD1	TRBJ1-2	CATSRAGPGGGPNYGYTF	TGTGCCACCAGCAGAGCGGGGCCAGGGGGAGGTCCCAACTATGGCTACACCTTC
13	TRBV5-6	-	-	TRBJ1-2	CASSPGASYGYTF	TGTGCCAGCAGCCCAGGGGCGTCCTATGGCTACACCTTC
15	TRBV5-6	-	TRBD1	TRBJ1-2	CASSPLDRPSDGYTF	TGTGCCAGCAGCCCTTTGGACAGGCCTAGCGATGGCTACACCTTC
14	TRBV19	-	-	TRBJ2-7	CASSRSSGYYEQYF	TGTGCCAGTAGTCGTTCCTCGGGATACTACGAGCAGTACTTC
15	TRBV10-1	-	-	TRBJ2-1	CASSESRTQYNEQFF	TGCGCCAGCAGTGAGTCAAGGACACAGTACAATGAGCAGTTCTTC
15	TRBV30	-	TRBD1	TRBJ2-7	CAWSVGQGAAYEQYF	TGTGCCTGGAGTGTAGGGCAGGGGGCGGCCTACGAGCAGTACTTC
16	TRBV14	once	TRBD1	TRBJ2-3	CASSQEEGAPTDTQYF	TGTGCCAGCAGCCAAGAAGAGGGGGCGCCCACAGATACGCAGTATTTT
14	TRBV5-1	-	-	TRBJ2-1	CASSLEGVYNEQFF	TGCGCCAGCAGCTTGGAAGGGGTCTACAATGAGCAGTTCTTC
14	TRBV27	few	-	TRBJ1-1	CASSAVGYGYAAFF	TGTGCCAGCAGCGCCGTCGGATATGGCTACGCTGCTTTCTTT
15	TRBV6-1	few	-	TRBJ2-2	CASSVGRRNTGELFF	TGTGCCAGCAGTGTGGGGCGGAGGAACACCGGGGAGCTGTTTTTT
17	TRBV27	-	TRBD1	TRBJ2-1	CASSLSLQGLLYNEQFF	TGTGCCAGCAGTTTGTCCTTACAGGGGCTCCTCTACAATGAGCAGTTCTTC
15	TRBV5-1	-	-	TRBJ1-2	CASSVAGQSNYGYTF	TGCGCCAGCAGCGTAGCAGGGCAGTCTAACTATGGCTACACCTTC
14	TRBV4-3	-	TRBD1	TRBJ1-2	CASSRGQGAYGYTF	TGCGCCAGCAGCCGAGGACAGGGGGCCTATGGCTACACCTTC
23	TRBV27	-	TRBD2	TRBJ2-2	CASSFQGTSGSLKRVANTGELFF	TGTGCCAGCAGTTTCCAGGGGACTAGCGGGTCCCTAAAACGCGTAGCGAACACCGGGGAGCTGTTTTTT
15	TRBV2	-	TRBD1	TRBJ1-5	CASSPGGGSNQPQHF	TGTGCCAGCAGCCCAGGGGGAGGCAGCAATCAGCCCCAGCATTTT
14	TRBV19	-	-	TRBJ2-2	CASRLRREAGELFF	TGTGCCAGTCGGTTACGCAGGGAGGCCGGGGAGCTGTTTTTT
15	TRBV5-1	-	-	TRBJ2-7	CASSLVPGSSYEQYF	TGCGCCAGCAGCTTGGTACCGGGGAGCTCCTACGAGCAGTACTTC
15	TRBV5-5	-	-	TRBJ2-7	CASSLAQASSYEQYF	TGTGCCAGCAGCTTAGCACAGGCCTCTTCCTACGAGCAGTACTTC
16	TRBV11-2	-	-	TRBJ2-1	CASSPQGISPYNEQFF	TGTGCCAGCAGCCCTCAGGGAATAAGTCCGTACAATGAGCAGTTCTTC
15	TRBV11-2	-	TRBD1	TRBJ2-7	CASSLGQVSSYEQYF	TGTGCCAGCAGCCTTGGACAGGTCTCTTCCTACGAGCAGTACTTC
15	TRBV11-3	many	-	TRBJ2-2	CASSHFRENTGELFF	TGTGCCAGCAGCCACTTCCGGGAAAACACCGGGGAGCTGTTTTTT
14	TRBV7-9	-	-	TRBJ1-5	CASSSDTGNQPQHF	TGTGCCAGCAGCTCTGACACGGGCAATCAGCCCCAGCATTTT
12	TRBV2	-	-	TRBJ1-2	CASTSSNYGYTF	TGTGCCAGCACCAGTTCTAACTATGGCTACACCTTC
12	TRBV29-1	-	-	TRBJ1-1	CSVGTPNTEAFF	TGCAGCGTCGGGACACCGAACACTGAAGCTTTCTTT
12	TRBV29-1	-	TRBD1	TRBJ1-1	CSVHGQGAEAFF	TGCAGCGTACACGGACAGGGGGCTGAAGCTTTCTTT
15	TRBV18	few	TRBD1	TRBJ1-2	CASSQTGGAGYGYTF	TGTGCCAGCTCACAAACAGGGGGCGCCGGCTATGGCTACACCTTC
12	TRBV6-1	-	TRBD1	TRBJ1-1	CASSERTGGAFF	TGTGCCAGCAGTGAAAGGACAGGGGGTGCTTTCTTT
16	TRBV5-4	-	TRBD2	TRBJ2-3	CASRRTSGIETDTQYF	TGTGCCAGCAGACGGACTAGCGGGATCGAGACAGATACGCAGTATTTT
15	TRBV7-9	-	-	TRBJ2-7	CASSFADVRAYEQYF	TGTGCCAGCAGCTTCGCAGACGTGCGGGCCTACGAGCAGTACTTC
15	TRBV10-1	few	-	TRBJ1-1	CASSEITGLNTEAFF	TGCGCCAGCAGCGAAATTACAGGGTTGAACACTGAAGCTTTCTTT
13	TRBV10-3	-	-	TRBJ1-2	CAISEGQNYGYTF	TGTGCCATCAGTGAGGGACAGAACTATGGCTACACCTTC
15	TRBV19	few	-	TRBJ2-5	CASSILSAGQETQYF	TGTGCCAGTAGTATACTTTCAGCTGGACAAGAGACCCAGTACTTC
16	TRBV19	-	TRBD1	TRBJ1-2	CASSLSGQVANYGYTF	TGTGCCAGTAGTCTTAGCGGACAGGTAGCTAACTATGGCTACACCTTC
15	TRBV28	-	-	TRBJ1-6	CASSFRGAGNSPLHF	TGTGCCAGCAGTTTTCGGGGGGCGGGTAATTCACCCCTCCACTTT
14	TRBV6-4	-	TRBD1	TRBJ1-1	CASSGDRGNTEAFF	TGTGCCAGCAGTGGGGACAGGGGAAACACTGAAGCTTTCTTT